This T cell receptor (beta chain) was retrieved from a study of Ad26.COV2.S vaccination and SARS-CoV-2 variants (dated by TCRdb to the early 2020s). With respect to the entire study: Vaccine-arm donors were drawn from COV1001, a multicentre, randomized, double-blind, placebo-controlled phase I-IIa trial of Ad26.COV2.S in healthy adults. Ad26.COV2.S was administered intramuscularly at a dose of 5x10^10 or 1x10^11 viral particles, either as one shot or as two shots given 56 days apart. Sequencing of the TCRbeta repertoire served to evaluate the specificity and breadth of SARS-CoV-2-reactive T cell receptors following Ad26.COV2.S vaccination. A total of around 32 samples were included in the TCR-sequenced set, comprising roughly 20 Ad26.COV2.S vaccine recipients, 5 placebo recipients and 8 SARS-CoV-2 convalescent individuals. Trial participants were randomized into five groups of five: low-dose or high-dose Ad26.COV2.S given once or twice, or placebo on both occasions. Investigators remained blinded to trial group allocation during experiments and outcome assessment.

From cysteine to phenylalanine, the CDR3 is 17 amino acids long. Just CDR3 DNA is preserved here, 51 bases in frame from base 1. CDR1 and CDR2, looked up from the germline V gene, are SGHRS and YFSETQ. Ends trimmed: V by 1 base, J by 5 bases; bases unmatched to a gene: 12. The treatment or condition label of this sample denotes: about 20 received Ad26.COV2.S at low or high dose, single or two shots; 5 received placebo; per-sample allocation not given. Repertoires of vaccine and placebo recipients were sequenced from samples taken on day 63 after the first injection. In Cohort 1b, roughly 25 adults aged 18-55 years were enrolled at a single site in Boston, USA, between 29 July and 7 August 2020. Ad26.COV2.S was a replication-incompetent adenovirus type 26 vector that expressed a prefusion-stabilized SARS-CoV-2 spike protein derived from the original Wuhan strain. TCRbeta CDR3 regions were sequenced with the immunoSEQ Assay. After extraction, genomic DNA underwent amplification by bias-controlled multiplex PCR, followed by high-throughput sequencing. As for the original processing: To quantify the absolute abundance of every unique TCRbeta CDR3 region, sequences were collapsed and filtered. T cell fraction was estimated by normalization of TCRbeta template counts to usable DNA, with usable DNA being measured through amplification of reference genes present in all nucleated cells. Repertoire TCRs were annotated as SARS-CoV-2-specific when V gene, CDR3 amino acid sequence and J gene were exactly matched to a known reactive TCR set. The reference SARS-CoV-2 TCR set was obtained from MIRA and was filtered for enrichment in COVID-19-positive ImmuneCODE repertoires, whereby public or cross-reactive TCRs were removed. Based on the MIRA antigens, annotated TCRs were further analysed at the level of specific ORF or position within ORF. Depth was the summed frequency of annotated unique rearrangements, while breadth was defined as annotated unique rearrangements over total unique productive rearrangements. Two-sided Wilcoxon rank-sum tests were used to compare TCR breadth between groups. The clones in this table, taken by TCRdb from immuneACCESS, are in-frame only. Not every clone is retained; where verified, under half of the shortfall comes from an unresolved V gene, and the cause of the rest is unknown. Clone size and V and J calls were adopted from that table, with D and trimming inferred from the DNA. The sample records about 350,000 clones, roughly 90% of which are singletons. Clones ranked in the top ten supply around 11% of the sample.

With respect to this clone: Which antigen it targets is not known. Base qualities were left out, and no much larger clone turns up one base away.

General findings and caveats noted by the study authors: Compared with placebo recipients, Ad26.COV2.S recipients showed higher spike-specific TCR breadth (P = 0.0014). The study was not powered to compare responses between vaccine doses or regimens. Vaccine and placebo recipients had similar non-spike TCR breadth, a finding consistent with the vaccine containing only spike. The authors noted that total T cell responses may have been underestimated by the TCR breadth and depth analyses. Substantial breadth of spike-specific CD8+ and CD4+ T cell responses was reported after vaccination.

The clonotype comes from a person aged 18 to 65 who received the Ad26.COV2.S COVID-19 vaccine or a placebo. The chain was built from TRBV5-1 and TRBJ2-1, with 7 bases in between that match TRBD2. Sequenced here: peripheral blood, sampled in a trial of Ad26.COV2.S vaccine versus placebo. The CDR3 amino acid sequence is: CASSLFPPGTTNNEQFF. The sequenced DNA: TGCGCCAGCAGCTTGTTCCCCCCAGGGACTACCAACAATGAGCAGTTCTTC.